This is a list of T cell receptor beta chains from one sample in a study of blood T cell repertoires in COVID-19. The table came from immunoSEQ multiplex PCR; TCRdb's copy has only in-frame clones and leaves some out. Of 100,000 to 110,000 clones in the sample, 80% to 90% were seen once. The sample comprised peripheral blood. The source is a human donor in a cohort sampled during active COVID-19. Both conserved end residues are part of each CDR3.

CASSNPTENYGYTF | TRBJ1-2 | TRBV6-5
CAVRLSPSYNEQFF | TRBJ2-1 | TRBV5-1
CASSQPSAGRYTEAFF | TRBJ1-1 | TRBV4-1
CASSSLTSGSMNEQFF | TRBJ2-1 | TRBV11-2
CASSLLRPKQYF | TRBJ2-7 | TRBV11-2
CASSLFGTGVGNTIYF | TRBJ1-3 | TRBV7-9
CASSLAGLAGGSADTQYF | TRBJ2-3 | TRBV5-1
CASRSTGRLEPQHF | TRBJ1-5 | TRBV28
CAISESRVQGTYEQYF | TRBJ2-7 | TRBV10-3
CASSVGRGQPQHF | TRBJ1-5 | TRBV9
CASTGSREKLFF | TRBJ1-4 | TRBV28
CATSRGAGGHEQYF | TRBJ2-7 | TRBV15
CASSLATGAGNTIYF | TRBJ1-3 | TRBV5-1
CATSEGQTVSDTQYF | TRBJ2-3 | TRBV15
CASSLALAGAGETQYF | TRBJ2-5 | TRBV5-1
CASTYTTGSYEQYF | TRBJ2-7 | TRBV7-2
CASSPVGGTNTEAFF | TRBJ1-1 | TRBV7-9
CASSRRPQGGEKLFF | TRBJ1-4 | TRBV5-1
CASSSRQQNTGELFF | TRBJ2-2 | TRBV5-1
CASSAETGQGARGYTF | TRBJ1-2 | TRBV9
CASTQSTLTGAANEKLFF | TRBJ1-4 | TRBV19
CASSPTIAGVETQYF | TRBJ2-5 | TRBV5-1
CASSGGQSWNEQYF | TRBJ2-7 | TRBV5-1
CASGLVPDGRYSTDTQYF | TRBJ2-3 | TRBV12-5
CASSLGPAPRGDGELFF | TRBJ2-2 | TRBV11-2
CASSYGLAGGYEQFF | TRBJ2-1 | TRBV7-2
CASSPLQNSPLHF | TRBJ1-6 | TRBV7-9
CASSSVVGQGLNGELFF | TRBJ2-2 | TRBV5-1
CASSLRTSEESEQFF | TRBJ2-1 | TRBV5-1
CASTGKQGAITGELFF | TRBJ2-2 | TRBV5-1
CASSPGQGDYGYTF | TRBJ1-2 | TRBV18
CASSLLWRGSSEQFF | TRBJ2-1 | TRBV28
CASSKFRGYEQYF | TRBJ2-7 | TRBV23-1
CASSLDASGSTDTQYF | TRBJ2-3 | TRBV28
CSVLGQGYEQYF | TRBJ2-7 | TRBV29-1
CASSAGDLRTDTQYF | TRBJ2-3 | TRBV11-3
CASSLARGRRTEAFF | TRBJ1-1 | TRBV7-9
CASSHRSGTDTQYF | TRBJ2-3 | TRBV2
CASSPRQGVDAFF | TRBJ1-1 | TRBV3-1/TRBV3-2
CARVTDSPGYEQYF | TRBJ2-7 | TRBV27
CASIYPRRLAERGDTQYF | TRBJ2-3 | TRBV28
CASSSTGITQYF | TRBJ2-3 | TRBV11-3
CASSPTRGGGAFF | TRBJ1-1 | TRBV7-2
CASSLSYGAGEQYF | TRBJ2-7 | TRBV27
CASSPAGGANTEAFF | TRBJ1-1 | TRBV5-4
CASKVYMGGTTAFF | TRBJ1-1 | TRBV28
CSASPPPGTSGAVGYEQYF | TRBJ2-7 | TRBV20-1
CASSQRTSGSTDTQYF | TRBJ2-3 | TRBV13
CASGDRLYQPQHF | TRBJ1-5 | TRBV4-1
CASSQDLGQEYGYTF | TRBJ1-2 | TRBV4-2
CASSLQGPYEQYF | TRBJ2-7 | TRBV5-6
CASISGTKDGYTF | TRBJ1-2 | TRBV6-6
CASGHDRGRGQPQHF | TRBJ1-5 | TRBV7-9
CASSMGQAFYEQYF | TRBJ2-7 | TRBV5-1
CASSSGTGGWYTEAFF | TRBJ1-1 | TRBV5-8
CASSPPLTGGWNQPQHF | TRBJ1-5 | TRBV19
CAWTGTSGRADTQYF | TRBJ2-3 | TRBV30
CASSMVRGSRMNTEAFF | TRBJ1-1 | TRBV19
CASSVAPSGSSYNEQFF | TRBJ2-1 | TRBV9
CAVAGLYNEQFF | TRBJ2-1 | TRBV19